Listed here are 26 T cell receptor beta chains from one sample, sequenced in a study of cytotoxic CD8 clonotypes in ibrutinib-treated CLL. Libraries were prepared by immunoSEQ multiplex PCR; TCRdb keeps only in-frame clonotypes and omits some of them. The sample gives 25,000 to 30,000 clones, 85% of which show up once; under 9.5% is in the top ten. Sequencing was performed on PBMCs, taken after 24 months of ibrutinib treatment. The receptor source for this set is a human donor with chronic lymphocytic leukemia.

V and J are TRBV18 and TRBJ2-2, with 7 nucleotides matching TRBD1. The ends lost 5 bases at V and 4 bases at J; junction bases unmatched: 4. CDR3 length: 14 amino acids. Germline CDR1 KGHSH, CDR2 LQKENI. The CDR3: CASSSTGATGELFF. CDR3 nucleotides: TGTGCCAGCTCAAGCACAGGGGCCACCGGGGAGCTGTTTTTT. Based on the CDR3 plus reference TRBV18 and TRBJ2-2, the full variable domain is NAGVMQNPRHLVRRRGQEARLRCSPMKGHSHVYWYRQLPEEGLKFMVYLQKENIIDESGMPKERFSAEFPKEGPSILRIQQVVRGDSAAYFCASSSTGATGELFFGEGSRLTVL.

This clone was seen a few times. The CDR3, as DNA: TGTGCCAGCAGCGATCCCGACGGATCTAGCACAGATACGCAGTATTTT. This sequence encodes CASSDPDGSSTDTQYF. The chain employs TRBV7-9 and TRBJ2-3, with no clear D. The germline V gene encodes CDR1 SEHNR and CDR2 FQNEAQ (reference sequence). This CDR3 is 16 amino acids long. Trimming left V 5 bases short and J 0 bases short, with 15 bases between.

V gene TRBV23-1 combines with J gene TRBJ1-2; D call uncertain. TRBV23-1 has ORF status, its function being uncertain. This CDR3 has 19 amino acids. V gave up 1 base and J gave up 5 bases, with 26 bases separating them. CDR3 residues: CASSQYLEGGSAREYGYTF. The CDR3 DNA reads as TGCGCCAGCAGTCAATATCTGGAGGGCGGATCCGCACGTGAATATGGCTACACCTTC.

V gene TRBV18 combines with J gene TRBJ1-3; a possible D gene is TRBD1 (5 bases). This CDR3 has 15 amino acids. The V gene's germline CDR1 is KGHSH and CDR2 LQKENI. V shed 3 bases and J shed 0 bases, with 9 bases lying between them. This CDR3 is CASSPDISSGNTIYF. For the CDR3, the DNA is TGTGCCAGCTCACCGGACATCTCCTCTGGAAACACCATATATTTT. Based on the CDR3 plus reference TRBV18 and TRBJ1-3, the full variable domain is NAGVMQNPRHLVRRRGQEARLRCSPMKGHSHVYWYRQLPEEGLKFMVYLQKENIIDESGMPKERFSAEFPKEGPSILRIQQVVRGDSAAYFCASSPDISSGNTIYFGEGSWLTVV.

The genes are TRBV2 and TRBJ1-2; 7 positions match TRBD1. V lost 3 bases and J lost 2; bases outside the gene matches: 0. Per the germline V gene, CDR1 is SNHLY and CDR2 is FYNNEI. The CDR3 totals 13 residues. Here the CDR3 reads CASSDRGNYGYTF. DNA of the CDR3: TGTGCCAGCAGTGACAGGGGGAACTATGGCTACACCTTC.

The genes are TRBV19 and TRBJ1-5; TRBD1 matches at 7 bases. J gave up 6 bases and V 10 bases, and 12 bases lay outside the gene matches. Germline CDR1 is LNHDA and CDR2 is SQIVND (reference sequence). The CDR3 has 14 residues. The CDR3 nucleotides are TGTGCCACCGACGATCGACAGGGAGGTCAGCCCCAGCATTTT. Translating it yields CATDDRQGGQPQHF.

This sequence joins TRBV9 and TRBJ2-7; D is possibly TRBD1 (6 bases). CDR1 and CDR2 (germline): SGDLS, YYNGEE. The CDR3 totals 16 residues. The V end was cut by 2 bases, the J end by 6 bases, with 21 bases between. The CDR3 here is CASSVRDTTLGSEQYF. The CDR3 DNA follows: TGTGCCAGCAGCGTTCGGGACACCACTTTAGGTTCCGAGCAGTACTTC. Full variable domain (outside the CDR3, taken from reference TRBV9 and TRBJ2-7): DSGVTQTPKHLITATGQRVTLRCSPRSGDLSVYWYQQSLDQGLQFLIQYYNGEERAKGNILERFSAQQFPDLHSELNLSSLELGDSALYFCASSVRDTTLGSEQYFGPGTRLTVT.

J is TRBJ2-6 and V is TRBV27; D perhaps matches TRBD2 (6 bases). The CDR3 spans 14 residues. Germline CDR1 MNHEY, CDR2 SMNVEV (reference sequence). V lost 3 bases to trimming and J lost 7 bases, with 10 bases between them. CDR3 nucleotides: TGTGCCAGCAGTTTTAGGGCGGGAGCCAACGTCCTGACTTTC. This encodes CASSFRAGANVLTF.

The chain recombines TRBV7-3 with TRBJ2-3; D is perhaps TRBD1 (5 bases). This CDR3 has 14 amino acids. In germline, CDR1 is SGHTA, CDR2 FQGTGA. V was shortened by 1 base and J by 2 bases, with 7 bases between the two germline ends. The CDR3: CASSLRQNTDTQYF. Written as DNA, the CDR3 is TGTGCCAGCAGCTTAAGACAGAACACAGATACGCAGTATTTT.

J is TRBJ2-7 and V is TRBV5-5; D possibly corresponds to TRBD1 (5 bases). CDR1 and CDR2 (germline): SGHKS, YYEKEE (reference sequence). V was shortened by 4 bases and J by 5 bases, with 16 bases between the two germline ends. The CDR3 loop spans 14 amino acids. CDR3 protein: CASSHPTATHEQYF. Written as DNA, the CDR3 is TGTGCCAGCAGCCACCCGACAGCAACTCACGAGCAGTACTTC.

The chain recombines TRBV4-1 with TRBJ2-7; tentative D call: TRBD1 (5 bases). V lost 4 bases and J lost 5, with 15 bases in between. Germline values: CDR1 MGHRA, CDR2 YSYEKL. This CDR3 spans 14 amino acids. The CDR3 DNA sequence: TGCGCCAGCAGCCCATTACAGGTTTTCGACGAGCAGTACTTC. Translating it yields CASSPLQVFDEQYF.

V is TRBV29-1 and J is TRBJ2-7; 11 nucleotides line up with TRBD1. Germline V gene lookup returns CDR1 SQVTM and CDR2 ANQGSEA. Trimming removed 4 bases from V and 0 bases from J; junction bases left unmatched: 2. The CDR3 covers 14 residues. The CDR3 DNA is TGCAGCGTTGCTGGACAGGGGGCCTCCTACGAGCAGTACTTC. This encodes CSVAGQGASYEQYF.

J is TRBJ2-7 and V is TRBV28; the match to TRBD1 covers 8 bases. The CDR3 runs to 12 residues. Germline V lookup: CDR1 MDHEN, CDR2 SYDVKM. The V gene end was trimmed by 7 bases and the J gene end by 6 bases; junction bases not matched to a gene: 5. CDR3 residues: CASKDRAVEQYF. CDR3 bases: TGTGCCAGCAAGGACAGGGCTGTCGAGCAGTACTTC. Based on the CDR3 plus reference TRBV28 and TRBJ2-7, the full variable domain is DVKVTQSSRYLVKRTGEKVFLECVQDMDHENMFWYRQDPGLGLRLIYFSYDVKMKEKGDIPEGYSVSREKKERFSLILESASTNQTSMYLCASKDRAVEQYFGPGTRLTVT.

A few counts support this clone. The V and J genes are TRBV2 and TRBJ1-2, with 9 bases identical to TRBD1. Looked up from germline, CDR1 is SNHLY and CDR2 is FYNNEI. The length of the CDR3 is 12 residues. Trimming removed 9 bases from V and 10 bases from J; junction bases left unmatched: 9. The CDR3, as DNA: TGTGCCAGTGAGGACAGGGGTAGTGTCTACACCTTC. Translated: CASEDRGSVYTF. The full variable domain, completed using reference TRBV2 and TRBJ1-2, is EPEVTQTPSHQVTQMGQEVILRCVPISNHLYFYWYRQILGQKVEFLVSFYNNEISEKSEIFDDQFSVERPDGSNFTLKIRSTKLEDSAMYFCASEDRGSVYTFGSGTRLTVV.

This chain links TRBV27 with TRBJ1-6, with TRBD1 matching 7 bases. Germline-derived CDR1 and CDR2 are MNHEY and SMNVEV (reference sequence). V was clipped by 6 bases and J by 7 bases; unmatched bases: 12. This CDR3 region has 16 residues. The CDR3 region is CASSLIPQGLNSPLHF. CDR3 DNA: TGTGCCAGCAGCTTAATACCACAGGGGTTAAATTCACCCCTCCACTTT.

This clone has just one count. The chain is built from TRBV7-2 and TRBJ2-1, with a tentative D call TRBD1 (5 bases). V lost 6 bases, J lost 4 bases, and 16 bases lay in between. From germline, CDR1 is SGHTA and CDR2 FQGNSA. The CDR3 covers 15 residues. The DNA for the CDR3 is TGTGCCAGCAGTTGGGGCTCCCTGGGGTACAATGAGCAGTTCTTC. It encodes CASSWGSLGYNEQFF.

This chain uses TRBV19 with TRBJ1-2, with unresolved D. CDR3 length equals 15 residues. V lost 5 bases, J lost 0 bases, and 13 bases lay in between. Germline lookup yields CDR1 LNHDA and CDR2 SQIVND (reference sequence). CDR3 loop: CASSFSAVANYGYTF. CDR3 coding DNA: TGTGCCAGTAGTTTCTCAGCGGTCGCTAACTATGGCTACACCTTC.

The chain links TRBV5-1 to TRBJ1-2; D not certain. V lost 0 bases to trimming and J lost 8 bases, with 17 bases between them. The germline gives CDR1 SGHRS, CDR2 YFSETQ. The CDR3 consists of 15 residues. CDR3 sequence (DNA): TGCGCCAGCAGCTTGGACGCCCAGCCCTCGCGGGGCTACACCTTC. Its protein product is CASSLDAQPSRGYTF.

This clone was picked up one time. V usage is TRBV5-4 and J usage is TRBJ1-1, with D possibly TRBD1 on 6 matching bases. Deletions cut 0 bases from V and 1 base from J, with 10 bases between. CDR3 size: 15 residues. Germline V CDR1 and CDR2: SGHNT, YYREEE (reference sequence). The DNA of the CDR3 is TGTGCCAGCAGCTTGGAAGGGGGACGGAACACTGAAGCTTTCTTT. This encodes CASSLEGGRNTEAFF.

The chain uses TRBV18 and TRBJ2-1; no clear D gene. The germline V and J ends were trimmed by 5 bases and 7 bases, with 15 bases remaining between them. The CDR3 runs 14 residues. Germline assignment: CDR1 KGHSH and CDR2 LQKENI. As DNA, the CDR3 is TGTGCCAGCTCATCCGCTATGGTGGGGAATGAGCAGTTCTTC. It yields the protein CASSSAMVGNEQFF.

The chain recombines TRBV7-9 with TRBJ1-1; perhaps TRBD1 as D (5 bases). Germline V gene lookup returns CDR1 SEHNR and CDR2 FQNEAQ (reference sequence). The CDR3 extends over 14 amino acids. Trimming took off 5 bases at V and 0 bases at J, with 10 bases between the two ends. The CDR3 sequence is CASSPDTLNTEAFF. CDR3 bases: TGTGCCAGCAGCCCGGACACTCTGAACACTGAAGCTTTCTTT.

The chain recombines TRBV5-5 with TRBJ1-2; tentatively, D is TRBD1 (5 bases). Trimming removed 2 bases from V and 5 bases from J, with 19 bases in between. The CDR3 has 16 residues. Germline lookup yields CDR1 SGHKS and CDR2 YYEKEE (reference sequence). CDR3 amino acids: CASSLPTGTIKYGYTF. CDR3 DNA: TGTGCCAGCAGCTTACCTACCGGGACGATCAAGTATGGCTACACCTTC.

The chain employs TRBV30 and TRBJ2-1, with 12 positions matching TRBD2. Trimming took 2 bases from V and 12 from J; bases not matched to a gene: 8. CDR3 length: 14 amino acids. Germline values: CDR1 GTSNPN, CDR2 SVGIG (reference sequence). The CDR3 spells CAWSKLAGGTGQFF. The DNA for the CDR3 is TGTGCCTGGAGTAAACTAGCGGGGGGTACAGGGCAGTTCTTC.

The chain couples TRBV7-3 to TRBJ1-2; the D is unclear. The CDR3 covers 11 residues. V lost 2 bases and J lost 4, with 2 bases in between. Germline lookup yields CDR1 SGHTA and CDR2 FQGTGA. This CDR3 is CASSLVYGYTF. As DNA, the CDR3 is TGTGCCAGCAGCTTAGTCTATGGCTACACCTTC.

The rearrangement uses TRBV4-1 and TRBJ1-6; 11 bases are a match to TRBD1. The CDR3 contains 15 residues. Germline loops: CDR1 MGHRA, CDR2 YSYEKL. V was clipped by 4 bases and J by 7 bases; unmatched bases: 3. The CDR3 DNA follows: TGCGCCAGCAGCCCGGGACAGGGGGTGAATTCACCCCTCCACTTT. Amino acid sequence: CASSPGQGVNSPLHF.

This chain joins TRBV7-9 and TRBJ2-7, with TRBD1 identical over 8 bases. Germline V gene data show CDR1 as SEHNR and CDR2 as FQNEAQ (reference sequence). This CDR3 comprises 17 residues. The junction had 11 bases not matched to a gene; V was cut back by 2 bases and J by 2 bases. In nucleotides, the CDR3 is TGTGCCAGCAGCTTAACCCACCCCGGGACAGGCCCCTACGAGCAGTACTTC. Translating gives CASSLTHPGTGPYEQYF.